These 27 T cell receptor beta chains originate from one sample sequenced in a study of naive and memory T cell subsets. Whole blood, approximately 2.3 ml, came from adult healthy volunteers. Blood and skin TCR RNA was reverse transcribed with alpha and beta constant primers. Via MiXCR, TCRdb re-called the 5' RACE reads, giving one row per CDR3 protein. Among 20,000 to 25,000 distinct CDR3 sequences listed, roughly 4.1% were seen once. The source of these receptors is a male donor in good health.

This clonotype was detected only a few times. The chain links TRBV6-2 or TRBV6-3 to TRBJ2-3; 7 bases are a match to TRBD1. The CDR3 totals 14 residues. The germline V gene has CDR1 MNHEY and CDR2 SVGEGT. V lost 5 bases and J lost 6; bases outside the gene matches: 8. CDR3 nucleotides: TGTGCCAGCAGTCCCACGACAGGGCCCGATACGCAGTATTTT. Translating gives CASSPTTGPDTQYF.

This clonotype was seen repeatedly, ten times or more. The CDR3 here is CAWSRPPNTEAFF. Here the CDR3 DNA reads TGTGCCTGGAGTCGACCGCCGAACACTGAAGCTTTCTTT. The chain employs TRBV30 and TRBJ1-1; D not resolved. CDR1 is GTSNPN, CDR2 SVGIG, per germline (reference sequence). Trimming cost V 2 bases and J 1 base, with 8 bases left between them. This CDR3 contains 13 residues.

Ten or more counts support this clonotype. The chain is built from TRBV20-1 and TRBJ1-2; D is unclear. The germline V gene has CDR1 DFQATT and CDR2 SNEGSKA (reference sequence). The CDR3 is 12 residues long. Trimming took 5 bases from V and 4 from J, leaving 11 bases between them. The DNA of the CDR3 is TGCAGTGCTCAGGCGGGTGTCTATGGCTACACCTTC. It specifies CSAQAGVYGYTF.

The chain is built from TRBV12-3 or TRBV12-4 and TRBJ1-4, with D unresolved. Trimming cost V 6 bases and J 2 bases, with 13 bases left between them. This CDR3 has 15 residues. The CDR3 region has the DNA TGTGCCAGCAGCCCGCGGGCCCTGACTAATGAAAAACTGTTTTTT. Translating it yields CASSPRALTNEKLFF.

The sample holds many counts of this clonotype. The gene calls are TRBV29-1 and TRBJ2-1; D might be TRBD2 (5 bases). Per germline, CDR1 SQVTM and CDR2 ANQGSEA. The CDR3 covers 14 residues. Deletions cut 3 bases from V and 4 bases from J, with 13 bases between. The CDR3 nucleotides are TGCAGCGTTGATCGGGGTCCGGATTACAATGAGCAGTTCTTC. This sequence encodes CSVDRGPDYNEQFF.

This clonotype has ten or more counts. The rearrangement joins TRBV7-8 to TRBJ1-1; no clear D gene. Germline-derived CDR1 and CDR2 are SGHVS and FQNEAQ. The CDR3 length is 15 residues. Trimming left V 5 bases short and J 0 bases short, with 13 bases between. The CDR3 coding sequence is TGTGCCAGCAGCGACACGTCCCATATGAACACTGAAGCTTTCTTT. It translates to CASSDTSHMNTEAFF.

The chain carries TRBV6-1 and TRBJ2-6; D gene unclear. This CDR3 region has 14 residues. The ends were cut back, 2 bases at V and 1 base at J, with 3 bases in the middle. The germline CDR1 and CDR2 sequences are MNHNS and SASEGT. In DNA form, the CDR3 reads TGTGCCAGCAGTGAACTTTCTGGGGCCAACGTCCTGACTTTC. Its protein product is CASSELSGANVLTF.

This clonotype has a count of ten or more. The genes are TRBV6-1 and TRBJ1-2, with D unclear. V shed 6 bases and J shed 2 bases, with 10 bases lying between them. Germline CDR1 is MNHNS and CDR2 is SASEGT. The CDR3 is made up of 13 amino acids. CDR3: CASRNDGNYGYTF. The CDR3, as DNA: TGTGCCAGCAGGAACGACGGCAACTATGGCTACACCTTC.

The table lists this clonotype with many counts. V is TRBV10-3 and J is TRBJ1-5, with D unresolved. Germline V lookup: CDR1 ENHRY, CDR2 SYGVKD. The CDR3 runs 15 residues. Trimming took off 0 bases at V and 0 bases at J, with 6 bases between the two ends. The CDR3 region is CAISESVGSNQPQHF. CDR3 in DNA: TGTGCCATCAGTGAGTCAGTTGGTAGCAATCAGCCCCAGCATTTT.

This clonotype was picked up many times. The V gene is TRBV12-3 or TRBV12-4, the J gene TRBJ2-5; 11 bases match TRBD2. After removal of 4 bases from V and 1 base from J, the junction contained 2 bases not matched to a gene. The CDR3 consists of 15 residues. Here the CDR3 DNA reads TGTGCCAGCAGTTCTAGCGGGGGGCTCCAAGAGACCCAGTACTTC. Protein product: CASSSSGGLQETQYF.

This clonotype showed up many times. This rearrangement joins TRBV19 to TRBJ1-5, with D maybe TRBD1 (6 bases). Per the germline V gene, CDR1 is LNHDA and CDR2 is SQIVND (reference sequence). Trimming pared 4 bases from V and 10 bases from J, leaving 11 bases between. The length of the CDR3 is 12 residues. The CDR3 DNA follows: TGTGCCAGTAGTAGGGGGCCCTCCCCCCAGCATTTT. Its translation is CASSRGPSPQHF.

Many counts were recorded for this clonotype. The chain employs TRBV5-1 and TRBJ2-3; possibly TRBD2 for D (6 bases). CDR3 length: 17 residues. V was pared by 0 bases and J by 2 bases, with 16 bases between. Germline CDR1 and CDR2: SGHRS and YFSETQ. The CDR3 nucleotides are TGCGCCAGCAGCTTGGTTGGGGTCCGGAGGGACACAGATACGCAGTATTTT. Residues: CASSLVGVRRDTDTQYF. The full variable domain, its missing parts supplied by reference TRBV5-1 and TRBJ2-3, is KAGVTQTPRYLIKTRGQQVTLSCSPISGHRSVSWYQQTPGQGLQFLFEYFSETQRNKGNFPGRFSGRQFSNSRSEMNVSTLELGDSALYLCASSLVGVRRDTDTQYFGPGTRLTVL.

This clonotype was observed many times. V usage is TRBV6-6 and J usage is TRBJ1-1; maybe TRBD1 (5 bases). The CDR3 totals 16 residues. V was pared by 2 bases and J by 0 bases, with 13 bases between. Per germline, CDR1 MNHNY and CDR2 SVGAGI (reference sequence). The CDR3 sequence is CASSYLTRALNTEAFF. CDR3 nucleotides: TGTGCCAGCAGTTACCTCACCAGGGCGCTGAACACTGAAGCTTTCTTT.

Ten or more counts support this clonotype. The rearrangement uses TRBV12-3 or TRBV12-4 and TRBJ1-4; D gene unclear. The CDR3 sequence is 13 residues long. Trimming stripped 8 bases from V and 0 bases from J, with 7 bases between. The CDR3 sequence is CASCGPTNEKLFF. The DNA for the CDR3 is TGTGCCAGCTGTGGTCCAACTAATGAAAAACTGTTTTTT.

This clonotype was counted ten times or more. The chain carries TRBV12-3 or TRBV12-4 and TRBJ1-2; D not certain. This CDR3 spans 15 amino acids. Between the trimmed V and J ends, which lost 3 bases and 0 bases, there was a span of 11 bases. As DNA, the CDR3 is TGTGCCAGCAGTTTCGGGGTTGGAGCTAACTATGGCTACACCTTC. It specifies CASSFGVGANYGYTF.

This clonotype occurred many times. The CDR3 region is CASGRSEQYF. The CDR3, as DNA: TGTGCCAGCGGACGATCCGAGCAGTACTTC. The chain links TRBV28 to TRBJ2-7; unclear D gene. Germline-derived CDR1 and CDR2 are MDHEN and SYDVKM. Trimming removed 8 bases at V and 6 bases at J, with 8 bases between. The CDR3 sequence is 10 residues long.

This clonotype was seen many times. The V call is TRBV20-1, the J call TRBJ1-1, with 10 bases lining up with TRBD1. The CDR3 is made up of 14 amino acids. Losses at the gene ends were 5 bases for V and 11 bases for J; bases not matched to a gene: 14. The germline CDR1 and CDR2 sequences are DFQATT and SNEGSKA (reference sequence). The CDR3 DNA is TGCAGTGCTTCCCTTCCCGGGACAGGGGCGATCGCTTTCTTT. Protein: CSASLPGTGAIAFF.

This clonotype has at least ten counts. The rearrangement joins TRBV5-6 to TRBJ1-3; D unclear. The germline V and J ends were trimmed by 3 bases and 6 bases, with 4 bases remaining between them. The CDR3 runs 11 residues. Germline CDR1 SGHDT, CDR2 YYEEEE. The CDR3 DNA sequence: TGTGCCAGCAGCTATCTAAACACCATATATTTT. The encoded protein is CASSYLNTIYF. The entire variable domain, with the rest obtained from reference TRBV5-6 and TRBJ1-3, is as follows: DAGVTQSPTHLIKTRGQQVTLRCSPKSGHDTVSWYQQALGQGPQFIFQYYEEEERQRGNFPDRFSGHQFPNYSSELNVNALLLGDSALYLCASSYLNTIYFGEGSWLTVV.

This clonotype was counted ten times or more. The chain couples TRBV28 to TRBJ2-2; D remains unclear. The germline V and J ends were trimmed by 4 bases and 1 base, with 13 bases remaining between them. The CDR3 runs 16 residues. The germline V gene encodes CDR1 MDHEN and CDR2 SYDVKM. For the CDR3, the DNA is TGTGCCAGCAGTTCTTTAATAGTCCGGAACACCGGGGAGCTGTTTTTT. Translated, it gives CASSSLIVRNTGELFF.

This clonotype was counted at least ten times. J is TRBJ2-5 and V is TRBV7-2; no firm D call. The CDR3 loop spans 12 amino acids. Germline loops: CDR1 SGHTA, CDR2 FQGNSA. V dropped 4 bases and J dropped 5 bases, with 8 bases sitting between them. Written as DNA, the CDR3 is TGTGCCAGCAGCTGGTCGATGGAGACCCAGTACTTC. It yields the protein CASSWSMETQYF.

This clonotype has a count of ten or more. The rearrangement uses TRBV4-1 and TRBJ2-1; possible D gene TRBD2, 7 bases. CDR1 is MGHRA and CDR2 is YSYEKL in the germline V gene. Trimming stripped 4 bases from V and 1 base from J, with 17 bases between. This CDR3 has 17 residues. CDR3 bases: TGCGCCAGCAGCCCCCCCGGAGGGGGGGGATCCTACAATGAGCAGTTCTTC. Translation: CASSPPGGGGSYNEQFF.

In its sample, this clonotype ranks as medium-sized. J is TRBJ2-1 and V is TRBV9, with 12 positions matching TRBD2. The ends lost 4 bases at V and 4 bases at J; junction bases unmatched: 9. This CDR3 is 17 amino acids long. Germline CDR1 is SGDLS and CDR2 is YYNGEE. CDR3 loop: CASSSRLAGVPYNEQFF. The CDR3 DNA sequence: TGTGCCAGCAGCTCCAGACTAGCGGGGGTTCCGTACAATGAGCAGTTCTTC.

This clonotype showed up many times. The V call is TRBV29-1, the J call TRBJ2-2; 11 bases are a match to TRBD2. CDR3 length equals 15 residues. V lost 4 bases, J lost 5 bases, and 6 bases stayed unmatched. Germline CDR1 SQVTM, CDR2 ANQGSEA. CDR3 nucleotides: TGCAGCGTTGGGGGGGGGACTAGCGGAACCGGGGAGCTGTTTTTT. It yields the protein CSVGGGTSGTGELFF.

This clonotype was seen many times. The chain joins TRBV5-4 to TRBJ2-2, with D possibly being TRBD1 (5 bases). Germline CDR1 SGHNT, CDR2 YYREEE (reference sequence). The V and J ends lost 0 bases and 1 base respectively, with 7 bases between them. The CDR3 runs 15 residues. The DNA of the CDR3 is TGTGCCAGCAGCTTGGGACAGCTGAACACCGGGGAGCTGTTTTTT. It codes for CASSLGQLNTGELFF.

This clonotype was observed at least ten times. The J gene is TRBJ1-1, the V gene TRBV28, with 7 bases aligning to TRBD1. This CDR3 has 15 amino acids. The junction had 17 bases not matched to a gene; V was cut back by 10 bases and J by 6 bases. Germline V gene data show CDR1 as MDHEN and CDR2 as SYDVKM. For the CDR3, the DNA is TGTGCCACCCAATATATCTACAGGGGATCGGCTGAAGCTTTCTTT. As protein: CATQYIYRGSAEAFF.

This clonotype was detected many times. The chain recombines TRBV6-6 with TRBJ2-1; 7 positions agree with TRBD1. This CDR3 contains 16 residues. Germline CDR1 is MNHNY and CDR2 is SVGAGI (reference sequence). V trimming: 2 bases; J trimming: 5 bases; junction bases outside the gene matches: 9. DNA for the CDR3: TGTGCCAGCAGTTACCCAAGACAGGGAACCGACAATGAGCAGTTCTTC. As protein: CASSYPRQGTDNEQFF.

There are many counts of this clonotype. The genes are TRBV20-1 and TRBJ2-7; possible D gene TRBD2, 6 bases. V lost 0 bases and J 7 bases, leaving 16 bases between the germline ends. This CDR3 region has 14 residues. Germline values: CDR1 DFQATT, CDR2 SNEGSKA (reference sequence). CDR3 region: CSAREGEVPGEQYF. The CDR3 DNA follows: TGCAGTGCTAGAGAGGGGGAGGTCCCGGGGGAGCAGTACTTC.